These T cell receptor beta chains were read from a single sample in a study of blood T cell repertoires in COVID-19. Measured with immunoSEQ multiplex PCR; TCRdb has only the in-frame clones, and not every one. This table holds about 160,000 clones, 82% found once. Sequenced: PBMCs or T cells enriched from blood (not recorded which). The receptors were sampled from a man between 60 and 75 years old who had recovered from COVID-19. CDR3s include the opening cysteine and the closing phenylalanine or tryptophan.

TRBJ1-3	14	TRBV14	CASSHSGAGNTIYF
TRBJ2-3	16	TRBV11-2	CASSLSSARRTDTQYF
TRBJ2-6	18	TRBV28	CASTKPGTASSGANVLTF
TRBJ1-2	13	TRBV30	CAWELPINYGYTF
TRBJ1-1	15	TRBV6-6	CASSSLTGGGTEAFF
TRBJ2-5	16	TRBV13	CASSSLGASGQETQYF
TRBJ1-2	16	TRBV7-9	CASSLTNWRAGNGYTF
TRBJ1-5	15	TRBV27	CASSTGQGGVQPQHF
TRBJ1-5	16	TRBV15	CATSGIQGLSNQPQHF
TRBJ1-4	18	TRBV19	CASSTRDRGGATNEKLFF
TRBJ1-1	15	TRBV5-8	CASTRGGHWDTEAFF
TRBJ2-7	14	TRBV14	CASSQEISIYEQYF
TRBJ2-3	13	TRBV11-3	CASSRDRVDTQYF
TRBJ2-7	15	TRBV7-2	CASSVVPTGGNEQYF
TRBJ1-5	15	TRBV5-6	CASSLSGYSNQPQHF
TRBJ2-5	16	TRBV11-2	CASSLPGQGHGETQYF
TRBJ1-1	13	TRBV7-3	CASKMAPNTEAFF
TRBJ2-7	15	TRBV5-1	CASSLGQESSYEQYF
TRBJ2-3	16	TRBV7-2	CASSPVGLAGGDTQYF
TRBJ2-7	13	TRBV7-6	CASSRDYSYEQYF
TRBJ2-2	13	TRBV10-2	CASSETNTGELFF
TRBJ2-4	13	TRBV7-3	CASSLGNKNIQYF
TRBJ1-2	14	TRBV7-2	CASSAGQGARGYTF
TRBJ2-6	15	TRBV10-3	CAISEEVTGANVLTF
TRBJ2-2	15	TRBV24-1	CATSDLGQGTGELFF
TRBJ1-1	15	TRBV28	CASSLQTGRSTEAFF
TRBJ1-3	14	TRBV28	CASIPTDWGNTIYF
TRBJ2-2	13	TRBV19	CASSLSPHRELFF
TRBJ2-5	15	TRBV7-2	CASSLNPDREETQYF
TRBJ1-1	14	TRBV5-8	CASSLQRLNTEAFF
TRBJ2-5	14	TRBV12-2	CASRLGGDQETQYF
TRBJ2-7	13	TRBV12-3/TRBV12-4	CASSQDFSYEQYF
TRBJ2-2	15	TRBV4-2	CASSLRTGNTGELFF
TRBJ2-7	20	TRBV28	CASSSVQTSSFRQSGLEQYF
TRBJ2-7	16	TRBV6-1	CASSAMISGPWNEQYF
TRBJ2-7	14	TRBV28	CASRKSGIGDEQYF
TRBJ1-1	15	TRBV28	CASKVGEGVSTEAFF
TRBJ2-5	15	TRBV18	CASTSSTGITETQYF
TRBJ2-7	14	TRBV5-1	CASSDRDRDGEQYF
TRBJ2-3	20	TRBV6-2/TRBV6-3	CASSYSALAGELPSTDTQYF
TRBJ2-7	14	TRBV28	CASSLLTGTHEQYF
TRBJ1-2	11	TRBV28	CASSRDYGYTF
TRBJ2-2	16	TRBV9	CASSAGGGRGTGELFF
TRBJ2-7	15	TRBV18	CASSPSRGGRYEQYF
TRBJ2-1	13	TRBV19	CASSTGGYNEQFF
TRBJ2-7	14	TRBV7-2	CASSLGDRGYEQYF
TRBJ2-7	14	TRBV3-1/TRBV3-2	CASSQTAGDYEQYF
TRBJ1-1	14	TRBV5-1	CASSGGHPNTEAFF
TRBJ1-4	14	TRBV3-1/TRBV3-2	CASSQGTGPEKLFF
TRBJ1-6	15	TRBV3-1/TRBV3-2	CASSQAQGWHSPLHF
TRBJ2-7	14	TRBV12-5	CASGPGQGSSEQYF
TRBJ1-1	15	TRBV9	CASSARGSRDTEAFF
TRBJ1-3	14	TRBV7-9	CASRQGGAGNTIYF
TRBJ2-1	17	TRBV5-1	CASSLAGRTRGLNEQFF
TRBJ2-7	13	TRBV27	CASSQGDPYEQYF
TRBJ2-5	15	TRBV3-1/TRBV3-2	CASSLRTEYQETQYF
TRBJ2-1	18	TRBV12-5	CASGLSRERGVSYNEQFF
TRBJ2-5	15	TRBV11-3	CASSLGGQRQETQYF
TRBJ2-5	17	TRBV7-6	CASSRGTAGGPQETQYF